What follows is one T cell receptor (beta chain) and its context. Sample time point: after neoadjuvant nivolumab, at surgical resection. The data were produced by immunoSEQ multiplex PCR, yet TCRdb's version contains in-frame clones alone and is incomplete. The table includes nearly 15,000 clones, roughly 35% detected once. The CDR3 is 14 residues long. Germline loops: CDR1 MNHNS, CDR2 SASEGT. V lost 1 base to trimming and J lost 4 bases; unmatched junction nucleotides: 1. The sample is drawn from a study of neoadjuvant anti-PD-1 for oral cavity cancer. Source: tumor tissue, taken after nivolumab (anti-PD-1) treatment. The clonotype originates from a person between 35 and 79 years old with oral cavity squamous cell carcinoma. This chain connects TRBV6-1 to TRBJ2-5; 9 nucleotides agree with TRBD1. In nucleotides, the CDR3 is TGTGCCAGCAGTGAAGGGACAGGGGTAGAGACCCAGTACTTC. This sequence encodes CASSEGTGVETQYF.